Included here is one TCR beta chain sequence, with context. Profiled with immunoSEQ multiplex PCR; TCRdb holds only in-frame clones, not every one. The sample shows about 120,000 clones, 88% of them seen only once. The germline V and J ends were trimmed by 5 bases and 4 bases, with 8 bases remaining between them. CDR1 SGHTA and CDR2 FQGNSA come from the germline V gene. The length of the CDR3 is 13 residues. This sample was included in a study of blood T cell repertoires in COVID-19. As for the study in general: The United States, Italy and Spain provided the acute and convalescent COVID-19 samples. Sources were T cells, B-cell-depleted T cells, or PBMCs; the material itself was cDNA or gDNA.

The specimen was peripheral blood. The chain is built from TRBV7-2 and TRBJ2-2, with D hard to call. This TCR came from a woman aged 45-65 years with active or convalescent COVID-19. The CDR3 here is CASSADTTGELFF. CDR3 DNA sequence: TGTGCCAGCAGCGCCGACACCACCGGGGAGCTGTTTTTT.